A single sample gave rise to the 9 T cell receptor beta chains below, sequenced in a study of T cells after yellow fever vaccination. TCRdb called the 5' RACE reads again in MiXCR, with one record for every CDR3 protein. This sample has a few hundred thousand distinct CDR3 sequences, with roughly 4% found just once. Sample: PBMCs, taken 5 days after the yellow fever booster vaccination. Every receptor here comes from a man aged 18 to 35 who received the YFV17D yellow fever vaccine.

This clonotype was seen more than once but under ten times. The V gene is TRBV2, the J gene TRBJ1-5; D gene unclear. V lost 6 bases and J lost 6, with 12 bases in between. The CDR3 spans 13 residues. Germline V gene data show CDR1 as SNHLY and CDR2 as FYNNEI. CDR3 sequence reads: CASRREDIQPQHF. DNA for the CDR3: TGTGCCAGCAGGCGGGAAGACATTCAGCCCCAGCATTTT.

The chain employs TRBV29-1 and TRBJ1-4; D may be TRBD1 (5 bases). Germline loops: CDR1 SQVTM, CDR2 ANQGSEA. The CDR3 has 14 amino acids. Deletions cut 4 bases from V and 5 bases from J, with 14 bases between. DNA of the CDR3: TGCAGCGTTGCTGCGTCGGGGGGGAATGAAAAACTGTTTTTT. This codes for CSVAASGGNEKLFF. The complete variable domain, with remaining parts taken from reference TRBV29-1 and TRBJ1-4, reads SAVISQKPSRDICQRGTSLTIQCQVDSQVTMMFWYRQQPGQSLTLIATANQGSEATYESGFVIDKFPISRPNLTFSTLTVSNMSPEDSSIYLCSVAASGGNEKLFFGSGTQLSVL.

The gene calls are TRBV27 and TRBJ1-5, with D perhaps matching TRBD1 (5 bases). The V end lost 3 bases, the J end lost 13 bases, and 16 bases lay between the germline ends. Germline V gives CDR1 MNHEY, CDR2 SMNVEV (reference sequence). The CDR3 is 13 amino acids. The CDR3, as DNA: TGTGCCAGCAGTTTTTCGGGTCGGGACCCTCAGCATTTT. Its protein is CASSFSGRDPQHF.

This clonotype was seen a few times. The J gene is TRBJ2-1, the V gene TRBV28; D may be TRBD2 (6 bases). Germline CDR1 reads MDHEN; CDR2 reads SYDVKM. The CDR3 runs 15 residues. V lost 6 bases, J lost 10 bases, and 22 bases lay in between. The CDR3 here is CASSSYRGTFGEQFF. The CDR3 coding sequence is TGTGCCAGCAGCTCGTACCGGGGGACCTTTGGGGAGCAGTTCTTC.

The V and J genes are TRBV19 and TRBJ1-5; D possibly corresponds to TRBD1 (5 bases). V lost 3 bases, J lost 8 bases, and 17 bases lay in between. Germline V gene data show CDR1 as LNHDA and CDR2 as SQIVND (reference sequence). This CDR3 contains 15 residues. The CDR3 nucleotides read TGTGCCAGTAGTATTGGGTCTGGGGGTTGGGAGCCCCAGCATTTT. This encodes CASSIGSGGWEPQHF.

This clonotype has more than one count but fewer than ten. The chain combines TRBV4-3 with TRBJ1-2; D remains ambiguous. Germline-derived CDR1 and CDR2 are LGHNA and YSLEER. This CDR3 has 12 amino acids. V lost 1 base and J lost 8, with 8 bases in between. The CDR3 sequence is CASSQGAEGYTF. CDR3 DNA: TGCGCCAGCAGCCAAGGGGCGGAGGGCTACACCTTC.

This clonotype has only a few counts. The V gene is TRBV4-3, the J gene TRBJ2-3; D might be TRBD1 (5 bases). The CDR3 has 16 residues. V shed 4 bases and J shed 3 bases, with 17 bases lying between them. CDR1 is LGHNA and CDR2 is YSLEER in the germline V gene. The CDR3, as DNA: TGCGCCAGCAGCCCGCGTGGGGCCGTTGGTACAGATACGCAGTATTTT. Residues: CASSPRGAVGTDTQYF.

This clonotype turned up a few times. CDR3 sequence (DNA): TGTGCCAGCAGCCCCTGGACTGGGGGCAAAGAGGAGACCCAGTACTTC. It translates to CASSPWTGGKEETQYF. The chain is built from TRBV7-8 and TRBJ2-5; tentative D call: TRBD1 (6 bases). The CDR3 has 16 residues. V lost 5 bases to trimming and J lost 5 bases, with 21 bases between them. The V gene's germline CDR1 is SGHVS and CDR2 FQNEAQ.

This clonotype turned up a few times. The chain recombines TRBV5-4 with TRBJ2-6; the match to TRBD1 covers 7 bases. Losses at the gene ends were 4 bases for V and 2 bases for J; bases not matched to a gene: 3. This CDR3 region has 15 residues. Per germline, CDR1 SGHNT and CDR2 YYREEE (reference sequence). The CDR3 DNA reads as TGTGCCAGCAGCCTTGACAGGGCTGGGGCCAACGTCCTGACTTTC. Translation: CASSLDRAGANVLTF.